The next 23 T cell receptor beta chains were all read from a single sample in a study of shared clonotypes between healthy human individuals. Measured with immunoSEQ multiplex PCR; TCRdb has only the in-frame clones, and not every one. The data show some 1,400,000 clones, roughly 97% seen once. The specimen sequenced was naive CD4+ T cells sorted from blood. Subset of the sample: CD45RA+ positively selected. The receptors derive from a man younger than 40 in good health.

This clone was observed once. The genes are TRBV29-1 and TRBJ2-1; D might be TRBD2 (5 bases). CDR1 is SQVTM, CDR2 ANQGSEA, per germline. CDR3 length: 16 residues. The V end was cut by 4 bases, the J end by 2 bases, with 18 bases between. Written as DNA, the CDR3 is TGCAGCGTTGTAGTGCGCAAGGACTCCCCCTACAATGAGCAGTTCTTC. This sequence encodes CSVVVRKDSPYNEQFF.

The chain uses TRBV5-1 and TRBJ2-6, with D unclear. The germline V gene encodes CDR1 SGHRS and CDR2 YFSETQ. There are 16 residues in the CDR3. V was cut by 2 bases and J by 2 bases, with 11 bases left in between. The CDR3 coding sequence is TGCGCCAGCAGCTTAAGTCCGGCGACTGGGGCCAACGTCCTGACTTTC. It encodes CASSLSPATGANVLTF.

Note on this clone: Within the sample, other DNA sequences also encode this same CDR3. The chain has TRBV11-2 and TRBJ2-7, with 11 bases identical to TRBD2. This CDR3 is built from 14 residues. Germline CDR1 reads SGHAT; CDR2 reads FQNNGV. Trimming removed 3 bases from V and 2 bases from J; junction bases left unmatched: 0. The CDR3, as DNA: TGTGCCAGCAGCTTTAGCGGGAGGGCCTACGAGCAGTACTTC. Its protein is CASSFSGRAYEQYF.

V gene TRBV5-1 combines with J gene TRBJ2-3; TRBD1 matches at 8 bases. The length of the CDR3 is 15 residues. The V and J ends lost 0 bases and 6 bases, in that order; junction bases with no gene match: 6. Looked up from germline, CDR1 is SGHRS and CDR2 is YFSETQ. The CDR3 DNA sequence: TGCGCCAGCAGCTTGGTGGGACAGGAGGGGGATACGCAGTATTTT. Translation: CASSLVGQEGDTQYF.

The rearrangement links TRBV7-6 to TRBJ1-4, with D tentatively TRBD1 (6 bases). This CDR3 comprises 15 residues. The V gene's germline CDR1 is SGHVS and CDR2 FNYEAQ. V was clipped by 3 bases and J by 0 bases, with 8 bases between them. The CDR3 loop is CASSLDRATNEKLFF. The CDR3 coding sequence is TGTGCCAGCAGCTTGGACAGAGCAACTAATGAAAAACTGTTTTTT.

The rearrangement uses TRBV7-8 and TRBJ2-1, with TRBD2 matching 14 bases. Per germline, CDR1 SGHVS and CDR2 FQNEAQ. This CDR3 has 18 amino acids. After removal of 4 bases from V and 2 bases from J, the junction contained 7 bases not matched to a gene. The CDR3: CASSSRTSGRLAYNEQFF. The CDR3 DNA sequence: TGTGCCAGCAGCTCCCGGACTAGCGGGAGGTTAGCCTACAATGAGCAGTTCTTC.

The rearrangement uses TRBV29-1 and TRBJ1-2; the D gene is possibly TRBD1 (6 bases). CDR1 and CDR2 (germline): SQVTM, ANQGSEA. The CDR3 sequence is 16 residues long. The ends were cut back, 5 bases at V and 1 base at J, with 20 bases in the middle. For the CDR3, the DNA is TGCAGCGTTACACCTCCCCGGGGGGCGCGTAACTATGGCTACACCTTC. It encodes CSVTPPRGARNYGYTF.

This clone was seen just once. V usage is TRBV28 and J usage is TRBJ2-1; D is ambiguous. V lost 9 bases and J lost 10, with 10 bases in between. The length of the CDR3 is 10 residues. Germline values: CDR1 MDHEN, CDR2 SYDVKM. The DNA of the CDR3 is TGTGCCAGTTTGGGTACAGAGCAGTTCTTC. The encoded protein is CASLGTEQFF.

The CDR3 coding sequence is TGTGCCAGCAGCTCCCGTTTTTCGGGCTACGAGCAGTACTTC. This translates into CASSSRFSGYEQYF. The chain carries TRBV7-8 and TRBJ2-7, with D unclear. CDR1 is SGHVS and CDR2 is FQNEAQ in the germline V gene. Trimming pared 4 bases from V and 3 bases from J, leaving 13 bases between. The CDR3 runs to 14 residues.

The chain has TRBV7-9 and TRBJ1-3; D gene unclear. Germline CDR1 and CDR2: SEHNR and FQNEAQ (reference sequence). The germline V and J ends were trimmed by 0 bases and 8 bases, with 8 bases remaining between them. This CDR3 has 13 residues. DNA of the CDR3: TGTGCCAGCAGCTTAGCAGGGCTTGACACCATATATTTT. Its translation is CASSLAGLDTIYF.

The chain couples TRBV6-1 to TRBJ2-5; D gene unclear. The CDR3 covers 12 residues. CDR1 and CDR2 from the germline V gene are MNHNS and SASEGT. Trimming shortened V by 0 bases and J by 12 bases, and 11 bases separated the two germline ends. CDR3 bases: TGTGCCAGCAGTGAAGCCCTCTCCTATAAGTACTTC. Protein: CASSEALSYKYF.

This chain connects TRBV30 to TRBJ2-1, with TRBD1 matching over 7 bases. The CDR3 contains 14 residues. The ends lost 1 base at V and 12 bases at J; junction bases unmatched: 12. CDR1 GTSNPN and CDR2 SVGIG come from the germline V gene (reference sequence). CDR3 in DNA: TGTGCCTGGAGTGGTACAGGGGTCGGTTGGGTGCAGTTCTTC. Encoded protein: CAWSGTGVGWVQFF. Supplemented by reference TRBV30 and TRBJ2-1, the full variable domain reads SQTIHQWPATLVQPVGSPLSLECTVEGTSNPNLYWYRQAAGRGLQLLFYSVGIGQISSEVPQNLSASRPQDRQFILSSKKLLLSDSGFYLCAWSGTGVGWVQFFGPGTRLTVL.

The chain uses TRBV7-9 and TRBJ2-7; weak D call: TRBD1 (5 bases). V shed 5 bases and J shed 0 bases, with 14 bases lying between them. The CDR3 is 15 amino acids. CDR1 SEHNR and CDR2 FQNEAQ come from the germline V gene (reference sequence). CDR3 residues: CASSRAGWSSYEQYF. Here the CDR3 DNA reads TGTGCCAGCAGCCGAGCAGGGTGGAGCTCCTACGAGCAGTACTTC.

The CDR3 bases are TGTGCCAGCAGCGTAGGGGACTACCTTGAGCAGTACTTC. Translating gives CASSVGDYLEQYF. The gene calls are TRBV9 and TRBJ2-7; TRBD2 agrees at 7 bases. The V gene end was trimmed by 0 bases and the J gene end by 7 bases; junction bases not matched to a gene: 4. CDR1 and CDR2 (germline): SGDLS, YYNGEE. The CDR3 is made up of 13 amino acids.

The J gene is TRBJ2-2, the V gene TRBV27; TRBD2 matches at 11 bases. The CDR3 loop spans 15 amino acids. The V gene end was trimmed by 3 bases and the J gene end by 7 bases; junction bases not matched to a gene: 4. Germline-derived CDR1 and CDR2 are MNHEY and SMNVEV (reference sequence). The CDR3 is CASSLGTSGVGELFF. CDR3 DNA sequence: TGTGCCAGCAGTTTGGGGACTAGCGGCGTCGGGGAGCTGTTTTTT.

This rearrangement joins TRBV5-5 to TRBJ2-7, with D perhaps TRBD1 or TRBD2 (7 bases each). This CDR3 contains 14 residues. Germline CDR1 reads SGHKS; CDR2 reads YYEKEE (reference sequence). The V end lost 0 bases, the J end lost 5 bases, and 12 bases lay between the germline ends. CDR3 sequence: CASSLVAGGDEQYF. CDR3 nucleotide sequence: TGTGCCAGCAGCTTGGTGGCAGGGGGGGACGAGCAGTACTTC.

The chain links TRBV28 to TRBJ1-5; no definite D call. The length of the CDR3 is 17 residues. Germline V gene lookup returns CDR1 MDHEN and CDR2 SYDVKM. V was pared by 7 bases and J by 6 bases, with 25 bases between. Written as DNA, the CDR3 is TGTGCCAGCAATGTGATCAGCGGCTTTGACATGCCTCAGCCCCAGCATTTT. This gives the protein CASNVISGFDMPQPQHF.

The chain employs TRBV18 and TRBJ2-3; 9 bases match TRBD2. The V and J ends lost 3 bases and 0 bases, in that order; junction bases with no gene match: 10. Germline V lookup: CDR1 KGHSH, CDR2 LQKENI. CDR3 length equals 18 residues. This CDR3 is CASSPAPLAGYSTDTQYF. CDR3 nucleotides: TGTGCCAGCTCACCGGCCCCTCTAGCGGGATACAGCACAGATACGCAGTATTTT.

V and J are TRBV15 and TRBJ2-7; D may correspond to TRBD1 or TRBD2 (5 bases each). V lost 3 bases, J lost 0 bases, and 15 bases lay in between. The CDR3 runs 16 residues. Germline CDR1 is LNHNV and CDR2 is YYDKDF (reference sequence). In DNA, the CDR3 is TGTGCCACCAGCAGGAGTCCCGGGGCCTTCTCCTACGAGCAGTACTTC. Translating it yields CATSRSPGAFSYEQYF.

This chain links TRBV5-1 with TRBJ1-5; TRBD1 matches at 8 bases. Germline CDR1 is SGHRS and CDR2 is YFSETQ. With 4 bases clipped from V and 9 bases from J, the junction kept 9 bases outside the gene matches. The CDR3 length is 14 residues. The CDR3 coding sequence is TGCGCCAGCAGCCCGGGACAGGTGGATGGGCCCCAGCATTTT. This encodes CASSPGQVDGPQHF.

The V and J genes are TRBV5-1 and TRBJ2-3, with 11 nucleotides matching TRBD2. The CDR3 totals 17 residues. Unmatched junction bases numbered 7, after V lost 4 bases and J lost 0 bases. The V gene's germline CDR1 is SGHRS and CDR2 YFSETQ. The CDR3 sequence: CASSLQTSGTSTDTQYF. CDR3 nucleotides: TGCGCCAGCAGCCTCCAGACTAGCGGGACAAGCACAGATACGCAGTATTTT.

The rearrangement links TRBV10-1 to TRBJ2-1; no definite D call. This CDR3 comprises 11 residues. Germline CDR1 reads WNHNN; CDR2 reads SYGVQD (reference sequence). Deletions cut 3 bases from V and 14 bases from J, with 11 bases between. The CDR3 nucleotides read TGCGCCAGCAGTGACCACTCGGCGAAGTTCTTC. It codes for CASSDHSAKFF.

This rearrangement joins TRBV2 to TRBJ2-1; 9 nucleotides line up with TRBD2. J gave up 3 bases and V 6 bases, and 3 bases lay outside the gene matches. Germline loops: CDR1 SNHLY, CDR2 FYNNEI. CDR3 length: 14 amino acids. Here the CDR3 reads CASSPSGVYNEQFF. The CDR3 coding sequence is TGTGCCAGCAGCCCTAGCGGGGTCTACAATGAGCAGTTCTTC. The variable domain in full, completed from reference TRBV2 and TRBJ2-1, reads EPEVTQTPSHQVTQMGQEVILRCVPISNHLYFYWYRQILGQKVEFLVSFYNNEISEKSEIFDDQFSVERPDGSNFTLKIRSTKLEDSAMYFCASSPSGVYNEQFFGPGTRLTVL.